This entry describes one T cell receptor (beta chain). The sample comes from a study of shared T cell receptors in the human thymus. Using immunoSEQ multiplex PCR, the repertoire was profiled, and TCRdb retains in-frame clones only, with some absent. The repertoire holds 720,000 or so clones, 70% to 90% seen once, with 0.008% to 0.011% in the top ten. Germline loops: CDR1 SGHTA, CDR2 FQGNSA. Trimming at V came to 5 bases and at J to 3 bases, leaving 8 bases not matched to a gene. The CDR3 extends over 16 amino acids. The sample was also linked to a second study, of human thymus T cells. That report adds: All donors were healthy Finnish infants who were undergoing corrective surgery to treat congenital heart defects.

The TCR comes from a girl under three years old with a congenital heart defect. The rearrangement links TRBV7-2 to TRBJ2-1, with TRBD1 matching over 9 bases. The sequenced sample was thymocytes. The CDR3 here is CASSAWTGVGYNEQFF. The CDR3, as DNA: TGTGCCAGCAGCGCGTGGACAGGGGTCGGCTACAATGAGCAGTTCTTC.